The next 3 T cell receptor beta chains were all read from a single sample in a study of T cell responses to AZD1222 COVID-19 vaccine. Data came from immunoSEQ multiplex PCR; TCRdb stores just in-frame clones and leaves some out. The sample includes approximately 170,000 clones, around 90% of them seen just once. The sequenced sample was peripheral blood, obtained on day 0 of AZD1222 vaccination. Receptors originate from an adult in good health.

The rearrangement joins TRBV25-1 to TRBJ2-5; 14 bases map to TRBD2. Germline values: CDR1 MGHDK, CDR2 SYGVNS. This CDR3 spans 15 amino acids. Trimming cost V 6 bases and J 1 base; bases outside gene matches: 1. CDR3 sequence reads: CASRTSGRAQETQYF. The CDR3 DNA reads as TGTGCCAGCAGGACTAGCGGGAGGGCCCAAGAGACCCAGTACTTC.

This sequence joins TRBV4-2 and TRBJ2-6; D may match TRBD1 or TRBD2 (6 bases each). The CDR3 has 18 residues. V was shortened by 4 bases and J by 2 bases, with 18 bases between the two germline ends. Germline V gives CDR1 LGHNA, CDR2 YNFKEQ. The CDR3 DNA reads TGTGCCAGCAGCCCCAACGAAGGGGGGACGGCTGGGGCCAACGTCCTGACTTTC. It encodes CASSPNEGGTAGANVLTF.

The J gene is TRBJ2-6, the V gene TRBV5-1, with D perhaps given as TRBD1 or TRBD2 (6 bases each). The germline V gene encodes CDR1 SGHRS and CDR2 YFSETQ. This CDR3 spans 15 amino acids. V was trimmed by 2 bases and J by 2 bases, leaving 8 bases between them. The CDR3 loop is CASSLGGTGANVLTF. The CDR3 DNA follows: TGCGCCAGCAGCTTAGGGGGGACTGGGGCCAACGTCCTGACTTTC. The whole variable domain, remainder taken from reference TRBV5-1 and TRBJ2-6, is KAGVTQTPRYLIKTRGQQVTLSCSPISGHRSVSWYQQTPGQGLQFLFEYFSETQRNKGNFPGRFSGRQFSNSRSEMNVSTLELGDSALYLCASSLGGTGANVLTFGAGSRLTVL.